Below, 22 T cell receptor beta chains from the same sample are listed, as sequenced in a study of T-cell memory formation after mild COVID-19. TCRdb independently ran MiXCR on the 5' RACE reads; one entry per CDR3 protein. There are under 150,000 distinct CDR3 sequences in the sample; 22% occur only once, and around 41% lies in the top ten. The source material was PBMCs or a T cell subset sorted from them (not recorded which). These receptors all come from a man younger than 30 who had mild COVID-19 (a few samples of this study predate the infection). Cell type and time point are not known.

This clonotype showed up just a few times. This sequence joins TRBV4-1 and TRBJ2-7, with 7 bases lining up with TRBD1. Germline values: CDR1 MGHRA, CDR2 YSYEKL. CDR3 length: 15 amino acids. Trimming took 2 bases from V and 6 from J; bases not matched to a gene: 10. This CDR3 reads CASSQRKTGPFEQYF. CDR3 in DNA: TGCGCCAGCAGCCAAAGGAAGACAGGGCCGTTCGAGCAGTACTTC.

The gene calls are TRBV4-1 and TRBJ2-3, with a tentative D call TRBD2 (6 bases). The CDR3 is 16 residues long. V dropped 0 bases and J dropped 2 bases, with 12 bases sitting between them. The germline V gene has CDR1 MGHRA and CDR2 YSYEKL. CDR3: CASSQDPGDLTDTQYF. The CDR3 region has the DNA TGCGCCAGCAGCCAAGACCCGGGGGATCTCACAGATACGCAGTATTTT.

A few counts support this clonotype. The J gene is TRBJ2-5, the V gene TRBV29-1; tentatively, D is TRBD2 (5 bases). Trimming removed 1 base from V and 5 bases from J, with 14 bases in between. Germline CDR1 SQVTM, CDR2 ANQGSEA. The CDR3 is 14 residues long. CDR3 protein: CSVEAAERWETQYF. CDR3 nucleotides: TGCAGCGTTGAAGCGGCCGAGCGGTGGGAGACCCAGTACTTC.

This clonotype was found a few times. J is TRBJ2-3 and V is TRBV7-6; a weak D match, TRBD1 (5 bases). Trimming took 5 bases from V and 3 from J, leaving 12 bases between them. The length of the CDR3 is 14 residues. Germline V gene sequence: CDR1 SGHVS, CDR2 FNYEAQ. Here the CDR3 reads CASSRTGLTDTQYF. CDR3 nucleotide sequence: TGTGCCAGCAGCCGTACAGGTCTGACAGATACGCAGTATTTT.

The chain recombines TRBV4-2 with TRBJ1-1; no firm D call. Per the germline V gene, CDR1 is LGHNA and CDR2 is YNFKEQ. This CDR3 is built from 17 residues. V shed 1 base and J shed 0 bases, with 15 bases lying between them. In DNA, the CDR3 is TGTGCCAGCAGCCAAGTCTTCGTCACGGGAATGAACACTGAAGCTTTCTTT. As protein: CASSQVFVTGMNTEAFF.

Only a few counts were recorded for this clonotype. The chain uses TRBV4-3 and TRBJ2-5; unclear D gene. The V gene's germline CDR1 is LGHNA and CDR2 YSLEER. The CDR3 sequence is 13 residues long. Trimming shortened V by 1 base and J by 5 bases, and 8 bases separated the two germline ends. CDR3 in DNA: TGCGCCAGCAGCCAAGGGAATTGGGAGACCCAGTACTTC. This gives the protein CASSQGNWETQYF.

The V gene is TRBV4-1, the J gene TRBJ2-7, with TRBD1 identical over 7 bases. Germline-derived CDR1 and CDR2 are MGHRA and YSYEKL. V lost 0 bases and J lost 6; bases outside the gene matches: 8. The CDR3 covers 15 residues. The CDR3 loop is CASSQEQGSLAEQYV. As DNA, the CDR3 is TGCGCCAGCAGCCAAGAACAGGGGAGTCTGGCCGAGCAGTACGTC.

The rearrangement links TRBV19 to TRBJ2-3; D possibly corresponds to TRBD1 (5 bases). The germline V and J ends were trimmed by 3 bases and 1 base, with 8 bases remaining between them. Germline lookup yields CDR1 LNHDA and CDR2 SQIVND (reference sequence). This CDR3 is built from 14 residues. The CDR3 spells CASSMEGGTDTQYF. The CDR3 region has the DNA TGTGCCAGTAGTATGGAAGGGGGCACAGATACGCAGTATTTT.

This clonotype was detected only a few times. The rearrangement uses TRBV4-3 and TRBJ2-5; a weak D match, TRBD2 (6 bases). V lost 4 bases, J lost 4 bases, and 22 bases lay in between. Looked up from germline, CDR1 is LGHNA and CDR2 is YSLEER. The CDR3 totals 17 residues. In nucleotides, the CDR3 is TGCGCCAGCAGCCCAAATAGGACCGGGACTTGGAGAGAGACCCAGTACTTC. It translates to CASSPNRTGTWRETQYF.

The chain carries TRBV7-6 and TRBJ2-5; D is unclear. The CDR3 has 13 residues. V was clipped by 10 bases and J by 7 bases, with 19 bases between them. Germline CDR1 and CDR2: SGHVS and FNYEAQ. CDR3 residues: CATKEPYFSTQYF. The CDR3 nucleotides read TGTGCCACCAAGGAGCCGTACTTTTCGACCCAGTACTTC.

The chain links TRBV7-6 to TRBJ2-7; D is perhaps TRBD1 (6 bases). Trimming left V 5 bases short and J 7 bases short, with 18 bases between. Germline CDR1 reads SGHVS; CDR2 reads FNYEAQ. The CDR3 is made up of 14 amino acids. CDR3 residues: CASSQTGPGDEQYF. In nucleotides, the CDR3 is TGTGCCAGCAGCCAGACAGGCCCAGGGGATGAGCAGTACTTC.

This clonotype has more than one count but fewer than ten. The chain joins TRBV5-1 to TRBJ2-6; D is unresolved. This CDR3 region has 14 residues. Germline V gives CDR1 SGHRS, CDR2 YFSETQ. With 3 bases removed from V and 9 bases from J, the gap between germline ends came to 13 bases. The CDR3 DNA is TGCGCCAGCAGCTCCGACCCGTTTGTCAACGTCCTGACTTTC. Translation: CASSSDPFVNVLTF.

The rearrangement joins TRBV9 to TRBJ2-7; 9 positions match TRBD2. Germline trimming cut 4 bases from V and 4 bases from J; bases unmatched to any gene: 6. Germline CDR1 SGDLS, CDR2 YYNGEE. This CDR3 has 14 amino acids. CDR3 loop: CASSPAGGDYEQYF. The CDR3 DNA reads as TGTGCCAGCAGCCCAGCGGGGGGAGATTACGAGCAGTACTTC.

The rearrangement links TRBV6-2 or TRBV6-3 to TRBJ2-7; maybe TRBD1 (6 bases). The CDR3 spans 12 residues. Germline V gene lookup returns CDR1 MNHEY and CDR2 SVGEGT. Trimming cost V 8 bases and J 4 bases, with 12 bases left between them. The CDR3 DNA is TGTGCCAGCGCCACAGGGTTTTACGAGCAGTACTTC. Translating it yields CASATGFYEQYF.

The chain is built from TRBV7-2 and TRBJ2-3; the match to TRBD1 covers 10 bases. Germline CDR1 reads SGHTA; CDR2 reads FQGNSA. Germline trimming cut 5 bases from V and 1 base from J; bases unmatched to any gene: 3. The CDR3 is 15 amino acids. The CDR3 sequence: CASSPGQGGTDTQYF. CDR3 bases: TGTGCCAGCAGCCCTGGACAGGGGGGCACAGATACGCAGTATTTT.

This clonotype was detected only a few times. The chain recombines TRBV6-6 with TRBJ2-7; D is possibly TRBD2 (6 bases). The length of the CDR3 is 13 residues. CDR1 is MNHNY and CDR2 is SVGAGI in the germline V gene (reference sequence). V was clipped by 8 bases and J by 1 base, with 12 bases between them. CDR3 nucleotide sequence: TGTGCCAGCGGGGGGACGCGTTCCTACGAGCAGTACGTC. It specifies CASGGTRSYEQYV.

A few counts support this clonotype. The chain carries TRBV12-3 or TRBV12-4 and TRBJ2-5, with 9 bases fitting TRBD2. With 6 bases clipped from V and 2 bases from J, the junction kept 4 bases outside the gene matches. The CDR3 is 14 amino acids. CDR3 protein: CASSTLAGQETQYF. Written as DNA, the CDR3 is TGTGCCAGCAGCACTCTAGCGGGGCAAGAGACCCAGTACTTC.

The CDR3 loop is CASSLYRGSDSPLHF. In DNA form, the CDR3 reads TGTGCCAGCAGTTTATACAGGGGGTCGGATTCACCCCTCCACTTT. V and J are TRBV27 and TRBJ1-6, with 8 bases matching TRBD1. The CDR3 length is 15 residues. V shed 1 base and J 8 bases; nucleotides not matched to a gene: 4. Per the germline V gene, CDR1 is MNHEY and CDR2 is SMNVEV (reference sequence).

The chain is built from TRBV7-2 and TRBJ2-5; possibly TRBD1 or TRBD2 for D (5 bases each). From germline, CDR1 is SGHTA and CDR2 FQGNSA. This CDR3 has 16 residues. V was clipped by 1 base and J by 3 bases, with 15 bases between them. CDR3 in amino acids: CASSLVPSMGEETQYF. As DNA, the CDR3 is TGTGCCAGCAGCTTAGTACCGAGCATGGGGGAAGAGACCCAGTACTTC. Combining the CDR3 with reference TRBV7-2 and TRBJ2-5 gives the whole variable domain GAGVSQSPSNKVTEKGKDVELRCDPISGHTALYWYRQSLGQGLEFLIYFQGNSAPDKSGLPSDRFSAERTGGSVSTLTIQRTQQEDSAVYLCASSLVPSMGEETQYFGPGTRLLVL.

The sample holds a few counts of this clonotype. The gene calls are TRBV5-1 and TRBJ2-1, with 8 bases lining up with TRBD2. With 6 bases clipped from V and 5 bases from J, the junction kept 4 bases outside the gene matches. The CDR3 has 13 amino acids. The germline V gene has CDR1 SGHRS and CDR2 YFSETQ. The chain's CDR3 is CASIRGGNNEQFF. The CDR3 DNA follows: TGCGCCAGCATCCGGGGGGGCAACAATGAGCAGTTCTTC.

This clonotype was picked up a small number of times. The J gene is TRBJ2-3, the V gene TRBV3-1; a possible D gene is TRBD2 (6 bases). V dropped 4 bases and J dropped 2 bases, with 19 bases sitting between them. CDR3 length: 17 residues. Per the germline V gene, CDR1 is LGHDT and CDR2 is YNNKEL (reference sequence). The CDR3 loop reads CASSLRLVQFHTDTQYF. The CDR3 DNA is TGTGCCAGCAGCCTTAGACTAGTGCAATTCCACACAGATACGCAGTATTTT.

This clonotype was recorded a few times. The V and J genes are TRBV5-5 and TRBJ2-7; D possibly matches TRBD1 or TRBD2 (5 bases each). V lost 4 bases and J lost 3, with 11 bases in between. Germline assignment: CDR1 SGHKS and CDR2 YYEKEE (reference sequence). This CDR3 is 13 amino acids long. This CDR3 is CASSTGTSYEQYF. The CDR3 coding sequence is TGTGCCAGCAGCACTGGGACCAGCTACGAGCAGTACTTC.